This TCR beta chain was captured by sequencing in a study of cytomegalovirus exposure and HLA in healthy donors. PCR was performed using 60 Vbeta and 13 Jbeta primers. Sequenced by immunoSEQ multiplex PCR; TCRdb stores in-frame clones only, minus some. The sample shows approximately 150,000 clones, around 83% of them seen only once. Study-wide results and limits: A missense variant in DCLRE1C was later tied to TCR beta V- and J-gene trimming. Being productive about 87% or about 30% of the time was typical of most TCR beta V segments in an earlier analysis. A list of 164 TCR beta chains associated with cytomegalovirus was given. Analyses of presence/absence relied on an assumption of roughly uniform sequencing depth across donors.

V was clipped by 2 bases and J by 6 bases; unmatched bases: 2. The germline CDR1 and CDR2 sequences are MNHNS and SASEGT. The CDR3 length is 14 residues. As to this clone: Antigen specificity is unknown.

The chain recombines TRBV6-1 with TRBJ2-1; 9 nucleotides align to TRBD2. The sequenced sample was PBMCs. This TCR came from a man in his forties or fifties in good health and CMV-seropositive. CDR3 coding DNA: TGTGCCAGCAGTGAACTAGCGGGGCCCAATGAGCAGTTCTTC. Protein product: CASSELAGPNEQFF.